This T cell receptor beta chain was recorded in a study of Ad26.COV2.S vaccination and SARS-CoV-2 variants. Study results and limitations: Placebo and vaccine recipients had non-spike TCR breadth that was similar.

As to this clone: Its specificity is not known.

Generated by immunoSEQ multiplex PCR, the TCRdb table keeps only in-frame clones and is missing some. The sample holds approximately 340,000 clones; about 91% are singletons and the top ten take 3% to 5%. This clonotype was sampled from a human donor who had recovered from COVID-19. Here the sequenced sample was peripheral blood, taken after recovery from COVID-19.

Here the CDR3 DNA reads TGTGCCACCAGCAGAAGGACAGGTCAAGAGACCCAGTACTTC. Its protein is CATSRRTGQETQYF. The chain joins TRBV15 to TRBJ2-5, with 7 bases identical to TRBD1. In germline, CDR1 is LNHNV, CDR2 YYDKDF (reference sequence). This CDR3 has 14 amino acids. V was clipped by 2 bases and J by 2 bases; unmatched bases: 2.